Shown below are 24 T cell receptor beta chains from a single sample sequenced in a study of blood T cell repertoires in COVID-19. The assay was immunoSEQ multiplex PCR, and TCRdb's table has in-frame clones only and misses some. The table has roughly 150,000 clones, around 80% seen once. The material sequenced was PBMCs or T cells enriched from blood (not recorded which). Source of these receptors: a woman aged 60 to 75 who had recovered from COVID-19.

This clone was observed once. This chain connects TRBV6-4 to TRBJ2-1; D remains ambiguous. Germline V gene sequence: CDR1 MRHNA, CDR2 SNTAGT. This CDR3 comprises 14 residues. The V end lost 4 bases, the J end lost 3 bases, and 10 bases lay between the germline ends. CDR3: CASSAGLGYNEQFF. CDR3 DNA: TGTGCCAGCAGTGCTGGGCTGGGCTACAATGAGCAGTTCTTC.

The V and J genes are TRBV5-1 and TRBJ2-5, with a possible D match to TRBD1 (6 bases). Trimming took off 3 bases at V and 5 bases at J, with 14 bases between the two ends. Germline CDR1 and CDR2: SGHRS and YFSETQ. This CDR3 comprises 14 residues. CDR3 in DNA: TGCGCCAGCAGCTATGCAGGGGTAATGGAGACCCAGTACTTC. Its translation: CASSYAGVMETQYF.

This rearrangement joins TRBV6-2 or TRBV6-3 to TRBJ2-7; D call uncertain. The CDR3 totals 12 residues. The V end lost 0 bases, the J end lost 6 bases, and 6 bases lay between the germline ends. CDR1 is MNHEY, CDR2 SVGEGT, per germline. CDR3 DNA sequence: TGTGCCAGCAGTTACTCGTTCGGCGAGCAGTACTTC. Translation gives CASSYSFGEQYF.

This chain joins TRBV3-1 (or the pseudogene TRBV3-2) and TRBJ2-7, with D tentatively TRBD2 (6 bases). Germline values: CDR1 LGHDT, CDR2 YNNKEL (reference sequence). This CDR3 has 12 residues. The V and J ends lost 8 bases and 2 bases respectively, with 10 bases between them. CDR3 in amino acids: CASGTGTYEQYF. Written as DNA, the CDR3 is TGTGCCAGCGGGACTGGTACCTACGAGCAGTACTTC.

V and J are TRBV5-7 and TRBJ2-2; 12 nucleotides line up with TRBD2. TRBV5-7 is an ORF, and what it does is uncertain. The CDR3 totals 18 residues. V was pared by 4 bases and J by 4 bases, with 11 bases of the junction left unmatched. DNA of the CDR3: TGTGCCAGCAGCCTCGGTCCTAGCGGGGGGGTATCCACCGGGGAGCTGTTTTTT. Residues: CASSLGPSGGVSTGELFF.

V is TRBV6-1 and J is TRBJ1-5, with 7 bases lining up with TRBD1. Per germline, CDR1 MNHNS and CDR2 SASEGT. The junction had 14 bases not matched to a gene; V was cut back by 4 bases and J by 2 bases. CDR3 length equals 18 residues. DNA of the CDR3: TGTGCCAGCAGTGGAAGAGGACAGGCTGGGTGGGGCAATCAGCCCCAGCATTTT. It yields the protein CASSGRGQAGWGNQPQHF.

The chain links TRBV4-1 to TRBJ2-1, with 8 bases matching TRBD2. The V and J ends lost 0 bases and 8 bases, in that order; junction bases with no gene match: 12. This CDR3 contains 17 residues. The germline gives CDR1 MGHRA, CDR2 YSYEKL. The CDR3 loop reads CASSQEFGGGRGDEQFF. The CDR3 DNA is TGCGCCAGCAGCCAAGAGTTCGGGGGGGGCCGTGGGGATGAGCAGTTCTTC.

The chain combines TRBV6-5 with TRBJ1-5; TRBD1 agrees at 7 bases. The CDR3 loop spans 13 amino acids. CDR1 and CDR2 from the germline V gene are MNHEY and SVGAGI. Trimming at V came to 8 bases and at J to 7 bases, leaving 8 bases not matched to a gene. The CDR3 sequence: CASGSGGGQPQHF. The CDR3 DNA reads TGTGCCAGCGGCTCAGGGGGTGGGCAGCCCCAGCATTTT.

The V gene is TRBV6-5, the J gene TRBJ2-7, with D perhaps TRBD2 (6 bases). V was trimmed by 0 bases and J by 1 base, leaving 7 bases between them. Germline loops: CDR1 MNHEY, CDR2 SVGAGI. The CDR3 loop spans 14 amino acids. DNA of the CDR3: TGTGCCAGCAGTTACTCGGAGGGTTCCTACGAGCAGTACTTC. Translation gives CASSYSEGSYEQYF.

The chain carries TRBV14 and TRBJ1-2; D is possibly TRBD1 (5 bases). Germline lookup yields CDR1 SGHDN and CDR2 FVKESK. V was trimmed by 0 bases and J by 7 bases, leaving 12 bases between them. This CDR3 region has 14 residues. The CDR3 sequence: CASSQDPGGAGYTF. CDR3 nucleotides: TGTGCCAGCAGCCAAGATCCGGGCGGGGCTGGCTACACCTTC. Together with reference TRBV14 and TRBJ1-2, the CDR3 gives the full variable domain: EAGVTQFPSHSVIEKGQTVTLRCDPISGHDNLYWYRRVMGKEIKFLLHFVKESKQDESGMPNNRFLAERTGGTYSTLKVQPAELEDSGVYFCASSQDPGGAGYTFGSGTRLTVV.

This chain uses TRBV5-4 with TRBJ2-1; D is uncertain. Trimming shortened V by 5 bases and J by 4 bases, and 7 bases separated the two germline ends. Looked up from germline, CDR1 is SGHNT and CDR2 is YYREEE (reference sequence). CDR3 length: 12 amino acids. CDR3 nucleotides: TGTGCCAGCAGTCAGCGTTACAATGAGCAGTTCTTC. This codes for CASSQRYNEQFF.

On this clone itself: The junction departs from the called germline gene at one end, perhaps through a read error. The chain uses TRBV5-1 and TRBJ2-3; no firm D call. The germline V gene has CDR1 SGHRS and CDR2 YFSETQ. The CDR3 loop spans 15 amino acids. This CDR3 is CASNLVGVSTDTQYF. CDR3 nucleotides: TGCGCCAGCAACTTGGTTGGAGTAAGCACAGATACGCAGTATTTT. Using reference TRBV5-1 and TRBJ2-3 for the parts outside the CDR3, the full variable domain is KAGVTQTPRYLIKTRGQQVTLSCSPISGHRSVSWYQQTPGQGLQFLFEYFSETQRNKGNFPGRFSGRQFSNSRSEMNVSTLELGDSALYLCASNLVGVSTDTQYFGPGTRLTVL.

This sequence joins TRBV10-1 and TRBJ2-1; 8 bases align to TRBD2. The CDR3 totals 15 residues. Trimming removed 3 bases from V and 8 bases from J; junction bases left unmatched: 9. Germline V CDR1 and CDR2: WNHNN, SYGVQD (reference sequence). CDR3 residues: CASSDAGTSWDEQFF. The CDR3 DNA sequence: TGCGCCAGCAGTGATGCCGGGACTAGTTGGGATGAGCAGTTCTTC.

The V call is TRBV12-5, the J call TRBJ1-3; D possibly corresponds to TRBD1 (5 bases). The CDR3 runs to 14 residues. Germline V gene sequence: CDR1 LGHNT, CDR2 FRNRAP. Trimming left V 5 bases short and J 4 bases short, with 12 bases between. Written as DNA, the CDR3 is TGTGCTAGTGGTATTCCCAGGACAGGAAACACCATATATTTT. This encodes CASGIPRTGNTIYF.

This chain links TRBV2 with TRBJ2-2, with 11 bases aligning to TRBD2. CDR3 length: 16 residues. In germline, CDR1 is SNHLY, CDR2 FYNNEI. Germline trimming cut 6 bases from V and 3 bases from J; bases unmatched to any gene: 6. CDR3 in amino acids: CASRILAGADTGELFF. CDR3 bases: TGTGCCAGCAGGATACTAGCGGGGGCCGACACCGGGGAGCTGTTTTTT.

The chain recombines TRBV7-8 with TRBJ1-5; D might be TRBD1 (6 bases). The CDR3 is made up of 15 amino acids. V was cut by 4 bases and J by 6 bases, with 16 bases left in between. Germline V gene lookup returns CDR1 SGHVS and CDR2 FQNEAQ. Here the CDR3 DNA reads TGTGCCAGCAGCTCCGGACAGAGTTTAGGTCAGCCCCAGCATTTT. Residues: CASSSGQSLGQPQHF.

This chain links TRBV5-4 with TRBJ2-3; the D gene is possibly TRBD2 (5 bases). The V end was cut by 1 base, the J end by 9 bases, with 21 bases between. The germline gives CDR1 SGHNT, CDR2 YYREEE (reference sequence). The CDR3 consists of 16 residues. CDR3 protein: CASSLNPRRPLETQYF. CDR3 DNA sequence: TGTGCCAGCAGCTTGAACCCACGACGGCCACTAGAAACGCAGTATTTT. The full variable domain, with the rest looked up from reference TRBV5-4 and TRBJ2-3, is ETGVTQSPTHLIKTRGQQVTLRCSSQSGHNTVSWYQQALGQGPQFIFQYYREEENGRGNFPPRFSGLQFPNYSSELNVNALELDDSALYLCASSLNPRRPLETQYFGPGTRLTVL.

The chain links TRBV5-4 to TRBJ1-2; no definite D call. This CDR3 comprises 12 residues. CDR1 and CDR2 from the germline V gene are SGHNT and YYREEE (reference sequence). V shed 0 bases and J shed 3 bases, with 3 bases lying between them. The CDR3 region is CASSLADYGYTF. CDR3 sequence (DNA): TGTGCCAGCAGCTTGGCCGACTATGGCTACACCTTC.

The chain joins TRBV5-1 to TRBJ2-3, with 11 bases aligning to TRBD1. Trimming removed 4 bases from V and 4 bases from J; junction bases left unmatched: 5. CDR1 and CDR2 (germline): SGHRS, YFSETQ. The CDR3 extends over 15 amino acids. The CDR3 is CASSQGQGGSDTQYF. CDR3 bases: TGCGCCAGCAGCCAGGGACAGGGGGGATCAGATACGCAGTATTTT.

This clone has a single count. The V call is TRBV5-5, the J call TRBJ1-4; no clear D. CDR3 length: 13 amino acids. V was pared by 2 bases and J by 8 bases, with 10 bases between. Germline V lookup: CDR1 SGHKS, CDR2 YYEKEE (reference sequence). The CDR3 protein is CASSFPGGEKLFF. CDR3 coding DNA: TGTGCCAGCAGCTTCCCGGGAGGCGAAAAACTGTTTTTT.

This rearrangement joins TRBV5-1 to TRBJ2-3, with a possible D match to TRBD1 (5 bases). Trimming took off 6 bases at V and 6 bases at J, with 11 bases between the two ends. This CDR3 comprises 12 residues. CDR1 is SGHRS, CDR2 YFSETQ, per germline. The CDR3 nucleotides are TGCGCCAGCAAACAGGAGCAGGATACGCAGTATTTT. Translated: CASKQEQDTQYF.

The CDR3 spells CASSLTMIATGNTIYF. CDR3 nucleotide sequence: TGCGCCAGCAGCCTTACGATGATTGCGACTGGAAACACCATATATTTT. The J gene is TRBJ1-3, the V gene TRBV5-1; D is uncertain. Looked up from germline, CDR1 is SGHRS and CDR2 is YFSETQ. Deletions cut 4 bases from V and 2 bases from J, with 16 bases between. The CDR3 spans 16 residues.

The V and J genes are TRBV30 and TRBJ2-2, with TRBD1 matching 10 bases. Per germline, CDR1 GTSNPN and CDR2 SVGIG (reference sequence). V shed 5 bases, J shed 6 bases, and the junction held 9 bases outside the gene matches. This CDR3 contains 15 residues. As DNA, the CDR3 is TGTGCCTGGTCGACAGGGGGCATTGGTTCCGGGGAGCTGTTTTTT. This gives the protein CAWSTGGIGSGELFF.

This clone has at least ten counts. The CDR3: CASSPQGASYTF. CDR3 nucleotides: TGTGCCAGCAGTCCCCAAGGGGCGAGCTACACCTTC. V usage is TRBV2 and J usage is TRBJ1-2; D is possibly TRBD1 (5 bases). Germline V gene sequence: CDR1 SNHLY, CDR2 FYNNEI. The CDR3 is 12 amino acids. The germline V and J ends were trimmed by 5 bases and 9 bases, with 13 bases remaining between them.